Each of the 13 T cell receptor beta chains below was sequenced from the same sample in a study of response to subunit inactivated influenza vaccine (dated by TCRdb to 2017 to 2018). The protocol used for the library was RT-PCR. TCRdb names Illumina HiSeq 2500 as the instrument used. The public reads were reanalyzed by TCRdb: fastp trimming at Q25, MiXCR alignment, in-frame beta chains only. Here each entry gathers all rows of one CDR3 protein and keeps the most common genes and DNA. In this sample the table shows a few hundred thousand distinct CDR3 sequences, 11% to 15% of which occur a single time. The ten biggest clones cover 8.5% to 14% of the sample. Sequencing used PBMCs from blood, obtained roughly 13 days after vaccination. These receptors all stem from a man in his forties or fifties who received an inactivated influenza vaccine. Donor details come from another sample of the same person, matched by shared clones.

V usage is TRBV29-1 and J usage is TRBJ2-3, with a weak D call TRBD2 (7 bases). The germline V and J ends were trimmed by 3 bases and 6 bases, with 22 bases remaining between them. From germline, CDR1 is SQVTM and CDR2 ANQGSEA. The CDR3 has 16 amino acids. CDR3 region: CSVDRIYGGATDTQYF. The CDR3 nucleotides read TGCAGCGTTGACAGAATCTATGGGGGGGCTACGGATACGCAGTATTTT.

The chain uses TRBV7-8 and TRBJ2-1; tentatively, D is TRBD2 (6 bases). This CDR3 has 14 residues. V lost 8 bases to trimming and J lost 9 bases, with 20 bases between them. Germline CDR1 reads SGHVS; CDR2 reads FQNEAQ. The CDR3 loop is CASFRDWGVGEQFF. DNA for the CDR3: TGTGCCAGCTTCCGGGACTGGGGGGTGGGTGAGCAGTTCTTC.

The CDR3 protein is CSARADRGYEQYF. CDR3 in DNA: TGCAGTGCTAGGGCGGACAGGGGTTACGAGCAGTACTTC. This chain uses TRBV20-1 with TRBJ2-7, with 9 bases fitting TRBD1. Trimming removed 3 bases from V and 4 bases from J; junction bases left unmatched: 4. Germline V gene data show CDR1 as DFQATT and CDR2 as SNEGSKA (reference sequence). The CDR3 has 13 amino acids.

This clonotype was counted ten times or more. The chain uses TRBV12-3 or TRBV12-4 and TRBJ2-3; D not certain. CDR3 length: 14 residues. Deletions cut 2 bases from V and 3 bases from J, with 9 bases between. The CDR3 sequence is CASSLWGPTDTQYF. The DNA of the CDR3 is TGTGCCAGCAGTTTATGGGGTCCGACAGATACGCAGTATTTT.

This clonotype came up many times. This chain connects TRBV6-1 to TRBJ2-5; 8 nucleotides match TRBD2. The CDR3 totals 15 residues. V was pared by 6 bases and J by 5 bases, with 11 bases of the junction left unmatched. Germline CDR1 reads MNHNS; CDR2 reads SASEGT. The CDR3 here is CASSPMAGGRETQYF. The CDR3, as DNA: TGTGCCAGCAGCCCAATGGCGGGGGGCCGGGAGACCCAGTACTTC.

In this sample, this clonotype turned up a few times. The chain uses TRBV28 and TRBJ1-5, with no clear D. V was pared by 3 bases and J by 4 bases, with 13 bases between. Germline lookup yields CDR1 MDHEN and CDR2 SYDVKM. The length of the CDR3 is 15 residues. CDR3 bases: TGTGCCAGCAGTTTCGCTAGGACCATTAATCAGCCCCAGCATTTT. Residues: CASSFARTINQPQHF.

This clonotype was detected a few times. The chain combines TRBV5-1 with TRBJ2-3, with 7 bases matching TRBD1. This CDR3 contains 14 residues. The germline CDR1 and CDR2 sequences are SGHRS and YFSETQ. V gave up 4 bases and J gave up 4 bases; unmatched junction bases: 6. CDR3 DNA: TGCGCCAGCAGCAAAGACAGGGCCCCAGATACGCAGTATTTT. Its translation is CASSKDRAPDTQYF.

This clonotype appeared a few times. The rearrangement links TRBV5-1 to TRBJ1-3; the match to TRBD1 covers 9 bases. Germline V gene lookup returns CDR1 SGHRS and CDR2 YFSETQ. With 4 bases clipped from V and 4 bases from J, the junction kept 6 bases outside the gene matches. CDR3 size: 15 residues. As DNA, the CDR3 is TGCGCCAGCAGCCCCACGACAGGGGGAGGAAACACCATATATTTT. The encoded protein is CASSPTTGGGNTIYF. Drawing the rest from reference TRBV5-1 and TRBJ1-3, the complete variable domain is KAGVTQTPRYLIKTRGQQVTLSCSPISGHRSVSWYQQTPGQGLQFLFEYFSETQRNKGNFPGRFSGRQFSNSRSEMNVSTLELGDSALYLCASSPTTGGGNTIYFGEGSWLTVV.

This chain connects TRBV7-2 to TRBJ1-6; D unresolved. Trimming left V 3 bases short and J 6 bases short, with 6 bases between. Germline V gene data show CDR1 as SGHTA and CDR2 as FQGNSA. There are 13 residues in the CDR3. Here the CDR3 DNA reads TGTGCCAGCAGCTTTGACCTTAATTCACCCCTCCACTTT. Translated, it gives CASSFDLNSPLHF.

This clonotype was seen only a few times. The chain carries TRBV12-3 or TRBV12-4 and TRBJ1-5; D call uncertain. V was pared by 7 bases and J by 3 bases, with 13 bases between. CDR3 length: 14 amino acids. CDR3 amino acids: CASTTRGDNQPQHF. The CDR3 DNA reads as TGTGCCAGCACCACTCGTGGGGACAATCAGCCCCAGCATTTT.

This chain connects TRBV18 to TRBJ2-5, with 10 bases identical to TRBD2. V was pared by 3 bases and J by 2 bases, with 6 bases of the junction left unmatched. Germline CDR1 is KGHSH and CDR2 is LQKENI. The CDR3 contains 16 residues. CDR3 region: CASSPSGTSEQETQYF. Written as DNA, the CDR3 is TGTGCCAGCTCACCTTCCGGGACTAGCGAACAAGAGACCCAGTACTTC.

This clonotype occurred many times. The rearrangement uses TRBV5-1 and TRBJ2-1; 13 nucleotides align to TRBD2. CDR1 and CDR2 from the germline V gene are SGHRS and YFSETQ. Trimming cost V 2 bases and J 5 bases; bases outside gene matches: 4. The CDR3 loop spans 16 amino acids. CDR3: CASSLGLAGAHNEQFF. The DNA of the CDR3 is TGCGCCAGCAGCTTAGGACTAGCGGGAGCCCACAATGAGCAGTTCTTC.

This chain links TRBV11-2 with TRBJ2-5, with D uncertain. Germline CDR1 reads SGHAT; CDR2 reads FQNNGV. V was pared by 4 bases and J by 0 bases, with 9 bases between. CDR3 length equals 14 residues. The CDR3 sequence is CASSSDTYQETQYF. CDR3 coding DNA: TGTGCCAGCAGCTCAGACACGTACCAAGAGACCCAGTACTTC.